The next 17 T cell receptor beta chains were all read from a single sample in a study of T cell repertoires in ileal Crohn's disease. This sample's time point: proximal margin of the surgical specimen (macroscopically non-inflamed). Sequenced by immunoSEQ multiplex PCR; TCRdb stores in-frame clones only, minus some. Of about 3,100 clones in the sample, 69% were seen once. The specimen was ileal tissue. These receptors were obtained from an adult with Crohn's disease.

This chain joins TRBV11-2 and TRBJ1-2; TRBD1 might be the D (6 bases). The CDR3 covers 15 residues. The V end lost 5 bases, the J end lost 2 bases, and 15 bases lay between the germline ends. Germline CDR1 is SGHAT and CDR2 is FQNNGV. This CDR3 is CASSSTGRGNYGYTF. In nucleotides, the CDR3 is TGTGCCAGCAGCAGCACCGGCAGGGGAAACTATGGCTACACCTTC.

V and J are TRBV5-1 and TRBJ2-2, with TRBD1 matching over 8 bases. CDR1 and CDR2 from the germline V gene are SGHRS and YFSETQ. There are 16 residues in the CDR3. The V and J ends lost 5 bases and 5 bases, in that order; junction bases with no gene match: 11. In DNA form, the CDR3 reads TGCGCCAGCAGGGGACAGGCTAACTCGGGGACCGGGGAGCTGTTTTTT. Its protein is CASRGQANSGTGELFF.

The chain uses TRBV28 and TRBJ2-7, with TRBD2 matching over 13 bases. J gave up 5 bases and V 6 bases, and 13 bases lay outside the gene matches. Germline V gives CDR1 MDHEN, CDR2 SYDVKM. This CDR3 is built from 17 residues. The CDR3 DNA sequence: TGTGCCAGCAGGGTGGGGGGGACTAGCGGGATTGGAAACGAGCAGTACTTC. Translated: CASRVGGTSGIGNEQYF.

By its share, this clone is large. This chain uses TRBV6-1 with TRBJ1-2; 8 bases are a match to TRBD1. Germline V gives CDR1 MNHNS, CDR2 SASEGT. Trimming removed 5 bases from V and 13 bases from J; junction bases left unmatched: 12. The CDR3 length is 13 residues. Here the CDR3 DNA reads TGTGCCAGCAGTTATGCAGGGGGCCAGGTGGGCACCTTC. This gives the protein CASSYAGGQVGTF.

This clone is a singleton in its sample. CDR3 in amino acids: CASSLAEAWGTEAFF. DNA for the CDR3: TGTGCCAGCAGCTTAGCTGAGGCATGGGGCACTGAAGCTTTCTTT. J is TRBJ1-1 and V is TRBV11-3, with D unclear. The CDR3 spans 15 residues. The germline gives CDR1 SGHNT, CDR2 YENEEA. Trimming removed 1 base at V and 4 bases at J, with 13 bases between.

The chain combines TRBV12-5 with TRBJ2-1; D is unclear. This CDR3 is 14 amino acids long. Germline V CDR1 and CDR2: LGHNT, FRNRAP. Trimming removed 6 bases from V and 4 bases from J, with 13 bases in between. CDR3 amino acids: CASGTSQKYNEQFF. CDR3 bases: TGTGCTAGTGGGACATCACAGAAATACAATGAGCAGTTCTTC.

This clone is termed large (0.1 to 1%). The chain uses TRBV6-4 and TRBJ2-6; D is unclear. The CDR3 has 16 amino acids. V lost 6 bases and J 1 base, leaving 13 bases between the germline ends. Germline V gene lookup returns CDR1 MRHNA and CDR2 SNTAGT. The CDR3 here is CASSPEKGSGANVLTF. The CDR3 nucleotides are TGTGCCAGCAGCCCCGAGAAGGGTTCTGGGGCCAACGTCCTGACTTTC.

The chain joins TRBV12-5 to TRBJ2-7; 14 nucleotides match TRBD2. V was clipped by 1 base and J by 2 bases; unmatched bases: 4. CDR3 size: 17 residues. Per the germline V gene, CDR1 is LGHNT and CDR2 is FRNRAP. The CDR3 loop is CASGLDGGLAGAYEQYV. CDR3 sequence (DNA): TGTGCTAGTGGTTTGGACGGGGGACTAGCGGGGGCCTACGAGCAGTACGTC.

This chain joins TRBV6-1 and TRBJ2-5; 7 bases line up with TRBD1. The CDR3 extends over 14 amino acids. Looked up from germline, CDR1 is MNHNS and CDR2 is SASEGT. V shed 6 bases, J shed 5 bases, and the junction held 9 bases outside the gene matches. The CDR3: CASSADRVMETQYF. Here the CDR3 DNA reads TGTGCCAGCAGCGCCGACAGGGTAATGGAGACCCAGTACTTC.

This sequence joins TRBV2 and TRBJ1-1; 7 nucleotides line up with TRBD1. The CDR3 is 15 residues long. CDR1 is SNHLY and CDR2 is FYNNEI in the germline V gene. Trimming removed 6 bases from V and 1 base from J; junction bases left unmatched: 8. The DNA of the CDR3 is TGTGCCAGCAGAGTCGAATCAGGGGGGAACACTGAAGCTTTCTTT. It codes for CASRVESGGNTEAFF.

This rearrangement joins TRBV11-2 to TRBJ2-7; 9 bases are shared with TRBD1. Germline-derived CDR1 and CDR2 are SGHAT and FQNNGV. The CDR3 is 14 residues long. Germline trimming cut 8 bases from V and 2 bases from J; bases unmatched to any gene: 7. This CDR3 is CASQDRGATYEQYF. CDR3 nucleotides: TGTGCCAGCCAGGACAGGGGTGCAACCTACGAGCAGTACTTC.

The chain has TRBV5-1 and TRBJ1-2; a possible D gene is TRBD1 (6 bases). With 4 bases removed from V and 4 bases from J, the gap between germline ends came to 17 bases. Germline CDR1 is SGHRS and CDR2 is YFSETQ. The CDR3 covers 15 residues. CDR3 bases: TGCGCCAGCAGCCCAACGGACAGTTTTGGCTATGGCTACACCTTC. As protein: CASSPTDSFGYGYTF.

The CDR3 region is CASSERSGRNEQFF. The DNA for the CDR3 is TGTGCCAGCAGTGAACGGAGCGGGAGGAATGAGCAGTTCTTC. The chain joins TRBV2 to TRBJ2-1; 9 bases align to TRBD2. The germline gives CDR1 SNHLY, CDR2 FYNNEI. V shed 2 bases and J 7 bases; nucleotides not matched to a gene: 3. CDR3 size: 14 residues. Together with reference TRBV2 and TRBJ2-1, the CDR3 gives the full variable domain: EPEVTQTPSHQVTQMGQEVILRCVPISNHLYFYWYRQILGQKVEFLVSFYNNEISEKSEIFDDQFSVERPDGSNFTLKIRSTKLEDSAMYFCASSERSGRNEQFFGPGTRLTVL.

This clone has only one observation. The rearrangement uses TRBV6-5 and TRBJ2-3, with D perhaps matching TRBD2 (5 bases). The germline V gene has CDR1 MNHEY and CDR2 SVGAGI. Trimming left V 6 bases short and J 6 bases short, with 10 bases between. The CDR3 runs 12 residues. The CDR3 sequence: CASRDSADTQYF. The CDR3 coding sequence is TGTGCCAGCAGGGACTCGGCGGATACGCAGTATTTT.

The CDR3 sequence is CSVEENQGQPQHF. CDR3 coding DNA: TGCAGCGTTGAGGAGAACCAAGGTCAGCCCCAGCATTTT. The V and J genes are TRBV29-1 and TRBJ1-5; unclear D gene. CDR3 size: 13 residues. Germline V gene data show CDR1 as SQVTM and CDR2 as ANQGSEA. V shed 3 bases and J shed 6 bases, with 12 bases lying between them.

V and J are TRBV7-2 and TRBJ1-5, with unresolved D. With 5 bases removed from V and 5 bases from J, the gap between germline ends came to 16 bases. This CDR3 spans 15 amino acids. The V gene's germline CDR1 is SGHTA and CDR2 FQGNSA. The CDR3 reads CASSPTRDAYQPQHF. The CDR3 DNA reads as TGTGCCAGCAGCCCTACCCGCGACGCGTATCAGCCCCAGCATTTT. Together with reference TRBV7-2 and TRBJ1-5, the CDR3 gives the full variable domain: GAGVSQSPSNKVTEKGKDVELRCDPISGHTALYWYRQSLGQGLEFLIYFQGNSAPDKSGLPSDRFSAERTGGSVSTLTIQRTQQEDSAVYLCASSPTRDAYQPQHFGDGTRLSIL.

This clone was found once. The V call is TRBV5-6, the J call TRBJ2-1, with D perhaps TRBD1 or TRBD2 (5 bases each). This CDR3 has 17 residues. Trimming removed 4 bases from V and 5 bases from J, with 22 bases in between. Germline V gene lookup returns CDR1 SGHDT and CDR2 YYEEEE. This CDR3 reads CASSPRWGNPGDNEQFF. The CDR3 DNA reads TGTGCCAGCAGCCCCCGATGGGGGAACCCCGGGGACAATGAGCAGTTCTTC.